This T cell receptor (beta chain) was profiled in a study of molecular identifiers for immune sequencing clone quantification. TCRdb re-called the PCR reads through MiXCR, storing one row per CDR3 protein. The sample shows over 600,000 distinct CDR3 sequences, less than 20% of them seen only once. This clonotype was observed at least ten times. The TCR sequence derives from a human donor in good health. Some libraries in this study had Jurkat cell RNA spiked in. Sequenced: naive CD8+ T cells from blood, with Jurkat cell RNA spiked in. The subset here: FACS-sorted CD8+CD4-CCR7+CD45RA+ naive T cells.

The CDR3 coding sequence is TGTGCCAGCAGTTCCCACTCGCAAGGCCCAGATACGCAGTATTTT. Translating it yields CASSSHSQGPDTQYF. The chain combines TRBV28 with TRBJ2-3; no reliable D call. The CDR3 extends over 15 amino acids. V was trimmed by 4 bases and J by 4 bases, leaving 15 bases between them. Germline CDR1 and CDR2: MDHEN and SYDVKM. The variable domain in full, completed from reference TRBV28 and TRBJ2-3, reads DVKVTQSSRYLVKRTGEKVFLECVQDMDHENMFWYRQDPGLGLRLIYFSYDVKMKEKGDIPEGYSVSREKKERFSLILESASTNQTSMYLCASSSHSQGPDTQYFGPGTRLTVL.